One T cell receptor beta chain is described in this entry. The repertoire was sequenced with immunoSEQ multiplex PCR; TCRdb's copy has only in-frame clones and lacks some. Of some 170,000 clones in the sample, 80% to 90% were seen once. Germline CDR1 is GTSNPN and CDR2 is SVGIG (reference sequence). This CDR3 has 13 amino acids. Trimming pared 8 bases from V and 7 bases from J, leaving 15 bases between. The sample comes from a study of blood T cell repertoires in COVID-19. Study details: Nucleic acid was either cDNA or gDNA, and it came from T cells, B-cell-depleted T cells, or PBMCs.

The chain has TRBV30 and TRBJ1-6; D is unresolved. The TCR sequence derives from a woman aged 45-65 years with acute or convalescent COVID-19. The sample was peripheral blood. CDR3 coding DNA: TGTGCCGGGTCCACTAACTACAATTCACCCCTCCACTTT. Protein product: CAGSTNYNSPLHF.